This T cell receptor (beta chain) emerged from a study of OX40 agonist ivuxolimab in advanced cancers. Study background: An anti-OX40 (CD134) antibody with agonistic activity, ivuxolimab, was administered to patients. Earlier treatment with anti-PD-1, anti-PD-L1 or anti-CTLA-4 was permitted, and roughly 42% had received some.

Method: immunoSEQ multiplex PCR; TCRdb's copy keeps in-frame clones and lacks some. The repertoire holds 50,000 to 65,000 clones, with around 88% as singletons. With autoimmune disease history or systemic immunosuppression, patients were excluded. The sequence was obtained from an adult with an advanced solid tumor such as melanoma, head and neck, liver or kidney cancer. The starting material was CD4+ or CD8+ T cells sorted from blood, obtained in a trial of the OX40 agonist ivuxolimab.

Here the CDR3 reads CASSQGGLADYEQYF. In DNA, the CDR3 is TGTGCCAGCAGCCAGGGGGGACTAGCGGACTATGAGCAGTACTTC. The chain has TRBV5-4 and TRBJ2-7; 11 positions match TRBD2. CDR1 is SGHNT, CDR2 YYREEE, per germline (reference sequence). CDR3 size: 15 residues. V lost 4 bases, J lost 7 bases, and 10 bases stayed unmatched.